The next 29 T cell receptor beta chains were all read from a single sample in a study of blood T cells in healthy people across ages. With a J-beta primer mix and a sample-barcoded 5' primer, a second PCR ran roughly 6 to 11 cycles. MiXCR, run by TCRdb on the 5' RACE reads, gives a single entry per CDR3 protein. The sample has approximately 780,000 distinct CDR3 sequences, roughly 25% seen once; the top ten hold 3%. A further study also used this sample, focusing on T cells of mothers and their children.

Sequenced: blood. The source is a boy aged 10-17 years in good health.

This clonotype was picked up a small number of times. CDR3 sequence reads: CASKSFAGGLQETQYF. The CDR3 nucleotides are TGTGCCAGCAAGTCATTCGCGGGGGGGTTACAAGAGACCCAGTACTTC. This chain links TRBV12-3 or TRBV12-4 with TRBJ2-5; the match to TRBD2 covers 9 bases. This CDR3 has 16 residues. Trimming took 7 bases from V and 2 from J; bases not matched to a gene: 11.

The CDR3 DNA follows: TGTGCCATCAGTGAGTCGGCCGGCGGCGCAGATACGCAGTATTTT. Its translation: CAISESAGGADTQYF. The V call is TRBV10-3, the J call TRBJ2-3; D uncertain. The CDR3 runs to 15 residues. Germline V gene sequence: CDR1 ENHRY, CDR2 SYGVKD. Trimming took 0 bases from V and 4 from J, leaving 11 bases between them.

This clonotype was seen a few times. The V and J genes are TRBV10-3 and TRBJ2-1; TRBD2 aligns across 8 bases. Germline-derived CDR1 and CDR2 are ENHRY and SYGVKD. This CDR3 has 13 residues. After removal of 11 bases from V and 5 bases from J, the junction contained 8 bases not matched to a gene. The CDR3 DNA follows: TGTGCCTCCGGGGGGGGCAACAACAATGAGCAGTTCTTC. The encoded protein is CASGGGNNNEQFF.

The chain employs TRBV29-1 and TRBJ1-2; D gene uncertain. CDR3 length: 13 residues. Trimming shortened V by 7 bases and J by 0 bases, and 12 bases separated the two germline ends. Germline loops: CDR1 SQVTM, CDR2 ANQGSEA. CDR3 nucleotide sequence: TGCAGCGCCGGAGGGAGCTCTAACTATGGCTACACCTTC. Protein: CSAGGSSNYGYTF.

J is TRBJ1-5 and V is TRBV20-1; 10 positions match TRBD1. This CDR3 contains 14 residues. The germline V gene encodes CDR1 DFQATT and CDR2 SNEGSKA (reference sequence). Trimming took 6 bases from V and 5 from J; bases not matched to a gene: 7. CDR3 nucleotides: TGCAGTGCGGCCGGGACAGGGGCCTATCAGCCCCAGCATTTT. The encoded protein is CSAAGTGAYQPQHF.

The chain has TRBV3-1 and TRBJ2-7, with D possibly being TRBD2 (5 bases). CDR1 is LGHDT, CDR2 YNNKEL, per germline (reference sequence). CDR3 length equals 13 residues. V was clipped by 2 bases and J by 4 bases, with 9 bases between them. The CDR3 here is CASSQLAGYEQYF. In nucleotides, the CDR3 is TGTGCCAGCAGCCAACTAGCTGGTTACGAGCAGTACTTC.

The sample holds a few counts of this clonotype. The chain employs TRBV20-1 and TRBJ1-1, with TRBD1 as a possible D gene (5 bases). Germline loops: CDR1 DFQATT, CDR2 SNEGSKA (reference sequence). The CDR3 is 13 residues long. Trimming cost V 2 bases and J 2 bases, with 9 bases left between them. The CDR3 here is CSARQGGNTEAFF. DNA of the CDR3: TGCAGTGCTAGACAGGGCGGCAACACTGAAGCTTTCTTT.

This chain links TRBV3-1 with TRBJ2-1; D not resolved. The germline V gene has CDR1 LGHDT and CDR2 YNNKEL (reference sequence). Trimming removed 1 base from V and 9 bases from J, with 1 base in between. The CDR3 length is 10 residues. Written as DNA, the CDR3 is TGTGCCAGCAGCCAAGGTGAGCAGTTCTTC. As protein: CASSQGEQFF.

In DNA form, the CDR3 reads TGTGCCAGCAGCGTAGAAGGGGAGGGTTATGGCTACACCTTC. Amino acids: CASSVEGEGYGYTF. The chain recombines TRBV9 with TRBJ1-2; a weak D match, TRBD1 (5 bases). There are 14 residues in the CDR3. Trimming left V 0 bases short and J 5 bases short, with 11 bases between. Germline values: CDR1 SGDLS, CDR2 YYNGEE.

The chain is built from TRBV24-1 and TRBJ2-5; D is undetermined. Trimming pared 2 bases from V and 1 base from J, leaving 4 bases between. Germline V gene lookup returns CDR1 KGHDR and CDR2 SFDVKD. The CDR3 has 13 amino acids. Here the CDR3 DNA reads TGTGCCACCAGTGATTCCCTCCAAGAGACCCAGTACTTC. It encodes CATSDSLQETQYF.

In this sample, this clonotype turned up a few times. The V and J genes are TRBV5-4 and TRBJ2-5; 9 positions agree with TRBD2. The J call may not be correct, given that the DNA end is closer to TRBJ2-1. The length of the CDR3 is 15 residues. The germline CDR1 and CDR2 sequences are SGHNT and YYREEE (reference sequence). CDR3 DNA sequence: TGTGCCACCCGGATGTTTAGCGGGGGCGGCGATGAGCAGTTCTTC. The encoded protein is CATRMFSGGGDEQFF.

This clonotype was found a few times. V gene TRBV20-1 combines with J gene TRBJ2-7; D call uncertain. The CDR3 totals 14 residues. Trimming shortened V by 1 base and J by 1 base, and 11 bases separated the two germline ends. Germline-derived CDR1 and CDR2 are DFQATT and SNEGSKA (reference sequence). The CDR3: CSARGTSDSYEQYF. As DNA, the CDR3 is TGCAGTGCTAGAGGCACAAGTGATTCCTACGAGCAGTACTTC.

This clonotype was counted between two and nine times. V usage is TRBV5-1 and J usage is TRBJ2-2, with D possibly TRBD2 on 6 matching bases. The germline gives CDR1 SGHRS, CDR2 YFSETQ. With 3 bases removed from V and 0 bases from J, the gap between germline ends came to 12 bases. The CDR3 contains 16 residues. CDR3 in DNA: TGCGCCAGCAGCTCTCTAGCGAACGCGAACACCGGGGAGCTGTTTTTT. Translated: CASSSLANANTGELFF.

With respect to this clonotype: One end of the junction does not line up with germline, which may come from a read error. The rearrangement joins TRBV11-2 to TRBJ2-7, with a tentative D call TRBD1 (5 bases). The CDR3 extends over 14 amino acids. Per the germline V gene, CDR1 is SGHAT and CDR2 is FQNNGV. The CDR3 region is CVSSLNRLNYEQYF. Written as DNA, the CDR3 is TGTGTCAGCAGCTTGAACAGGTTAAACTACGAGCAGTACTTC.

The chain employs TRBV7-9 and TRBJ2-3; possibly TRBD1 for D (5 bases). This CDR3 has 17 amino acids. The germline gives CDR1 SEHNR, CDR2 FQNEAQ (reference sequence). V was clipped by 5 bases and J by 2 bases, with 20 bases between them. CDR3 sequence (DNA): TGTGCCAGCAGCCGACGGGCGGTACAGGAATTCACAGATACGCAGTATTTT. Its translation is CASSRRAVQEFTDTQYF.

The CDR3 coding sequence is TGTGCCAGCAGGAGGACAGGGGGAAATCAGCCCCAGCATTTT. Amino acid sequence: CASRRTGGNQPQHF. The chain recombines TRBV2 with TRBJ1-5; 10 positions agree with TRBD1. V shed 6 bases and J 4 bases; nucleotides not matched to a gene: 3. Germline CDR1 reads SNHLY; CDR2 reads FYNNEI. The CDR3 spans 14 residues.

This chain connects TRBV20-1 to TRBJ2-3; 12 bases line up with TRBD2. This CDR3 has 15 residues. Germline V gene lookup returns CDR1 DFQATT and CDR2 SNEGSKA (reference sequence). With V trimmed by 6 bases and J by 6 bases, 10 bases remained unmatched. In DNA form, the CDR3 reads TGCAGTGCCCCGACTAGCGGGGGCCCCCATGATACGCAGTATTTT. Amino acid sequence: CSAPTSGGPHDTQYF.

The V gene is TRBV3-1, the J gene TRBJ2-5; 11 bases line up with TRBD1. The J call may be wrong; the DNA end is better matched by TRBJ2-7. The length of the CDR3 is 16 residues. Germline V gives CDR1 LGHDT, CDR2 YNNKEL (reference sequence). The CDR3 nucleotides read TGTGCCAGCAGCCACGGAACCGGGACAGGGGGCTACGAGCAGTACTTC. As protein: CASSHGTGTGGYEQYF.

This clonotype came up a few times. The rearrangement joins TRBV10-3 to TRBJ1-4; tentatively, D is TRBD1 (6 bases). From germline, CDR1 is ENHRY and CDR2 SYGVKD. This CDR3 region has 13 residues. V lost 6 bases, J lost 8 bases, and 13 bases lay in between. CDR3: CAISPDQGEKLFF. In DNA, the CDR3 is TGTGCCATCAGCCCGGACCAGGGGGAAAAACTGTTTTTT.

In DNA, the CDR3 is TGTGCCGCGGCTAGCGGGGGGCCGATGCTCTACGAGCAGTACTTC. It specifies CAAASGGPMLYEQYF. The V gene is TRBV30, the J gene TRBJ2-7; 11 bases are shared with TRBD2. Germline loops: CDR1 GTSNPN, CDR2 SVGIG (reference sequence). The CDR3 sequence is 15 residues long. Unmatched junction bases numbered 12, after V lost 8 bases and J lost 3 bases.

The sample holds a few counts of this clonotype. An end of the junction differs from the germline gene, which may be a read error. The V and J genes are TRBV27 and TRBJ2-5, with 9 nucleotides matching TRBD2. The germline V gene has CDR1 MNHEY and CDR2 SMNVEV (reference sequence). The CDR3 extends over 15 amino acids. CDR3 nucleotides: TGTGCCAGCAGTAGAAAGACTAGCGGAGCTTACCACGAGTTCTTC. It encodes CASSRKTSGAYHEFF.

CDR3 bases: TGTGCCTGGAGTGTATCACCCGAAACCGGGGAGCTGTTTTTT. This encodes CAWSVSPETGELFF. The gene calls are TRBV30 and TRBJ2-2, with no clear D. The V end lost 0 bases, the J end lost 5 bases, and 10 bases lay between the germline ends. CDR1 is GTSNPN and CDR2 is SVGIG in the germline V gene (reference sequence). The CDR3 length is 14 residues.

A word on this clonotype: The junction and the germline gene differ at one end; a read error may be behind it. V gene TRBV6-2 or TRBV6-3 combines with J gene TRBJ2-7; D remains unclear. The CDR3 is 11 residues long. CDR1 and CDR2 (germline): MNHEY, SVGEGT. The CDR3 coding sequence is TGTGCCAGCAGCTACTCACAAGGGCAGTACTTC. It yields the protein CASSYSQGQYF.

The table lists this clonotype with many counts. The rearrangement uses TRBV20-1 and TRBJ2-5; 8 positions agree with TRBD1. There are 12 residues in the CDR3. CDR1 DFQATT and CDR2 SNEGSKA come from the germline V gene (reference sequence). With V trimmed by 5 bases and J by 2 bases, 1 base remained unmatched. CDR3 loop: CSAGQGQETQYF. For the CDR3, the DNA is TGCAGTGCTGGACAGGGACAAGAGACCCAGTACTTC.

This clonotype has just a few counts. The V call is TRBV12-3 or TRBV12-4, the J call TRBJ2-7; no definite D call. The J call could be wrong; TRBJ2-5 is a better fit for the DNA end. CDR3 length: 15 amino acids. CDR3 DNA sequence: TGTGCCAGCAGTTTAAGTTTGGGTCCTAAAGAGACCCAGTACTTC. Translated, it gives CASSLSLGPKETQYF.

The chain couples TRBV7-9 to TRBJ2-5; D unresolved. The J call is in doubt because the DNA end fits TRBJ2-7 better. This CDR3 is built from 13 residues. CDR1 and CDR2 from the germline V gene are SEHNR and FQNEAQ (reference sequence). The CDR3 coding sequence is TGTGCCAGCAGCTCAGGTACCTACTACGAGCAGTACGTC. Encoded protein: CASSSGTYYEQYV.

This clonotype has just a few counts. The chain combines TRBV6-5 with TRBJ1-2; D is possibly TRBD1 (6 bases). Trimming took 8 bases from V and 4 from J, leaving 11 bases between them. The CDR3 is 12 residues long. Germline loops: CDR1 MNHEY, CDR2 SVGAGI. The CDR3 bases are TGTGCCAGCTTAGGGGGGGTCTATGGCTACACCTTC. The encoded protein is CASLGGVYGYTF.

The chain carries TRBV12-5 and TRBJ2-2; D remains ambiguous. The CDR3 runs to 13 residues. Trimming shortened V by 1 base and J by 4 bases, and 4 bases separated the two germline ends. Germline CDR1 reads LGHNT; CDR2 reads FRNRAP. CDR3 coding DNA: TGTGCTAGTGGTTTGGGCGGCACCGGGGAGCTGTTTTTT. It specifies CASGLGGTGELFF.

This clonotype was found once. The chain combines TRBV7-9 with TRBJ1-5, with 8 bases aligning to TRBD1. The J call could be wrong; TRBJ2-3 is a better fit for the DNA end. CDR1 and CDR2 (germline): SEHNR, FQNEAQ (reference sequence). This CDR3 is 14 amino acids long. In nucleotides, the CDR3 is TGTGCCAGCAGCGACAGGGGTGTTCCAGATACGCAGTATTTT. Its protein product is CASSDRGVPDTQYF.